This T cell receptor beta chain was captured by sequencing in a study of blood T cell repertoires in COVID-19. Per the authors' pipeline: The assay estimated nucleated cells by amplifying reference gene primers. Libraries were prepared by immunoSEQ multiplex PCR; TCRdb keeps only in-frame clonotypes and omits some of them. V and J calls and clone size are as listed in that table; D and trimming were resolved from the DNA. The table has about 170,000 clones, more than 70% seen once. Participants had their cohort set by participant-reported clinical history. CDR3 length: 15 amino acids. Germline V gene sequence: CDR1 MDHEN, CDR2 SYDVKM. The V gene lost 7 bases and the J gene lost 8 bases, with 21 bases spanning the gap.

The sample taken for sequencing was PBMCs or T cells enriched from blood (not recorded which). The origin of this receptor is a woman between 50 and 59 years old in a cohort exposed to, infected with or recovered from COVID-19 (not recorded which). The gene calls are TRBV28 and TRBJ1-5, with a tentative D call TRBD1 (6 bases). The CDR3 DNA reads TGTGCCAGCACCGTCGGGACAATCGTTGGGAAGCCCCAGCATTTT. Translated: CASTVGTIVGKPQHF. The whole variable domain, remainder taken from reference TRBV28 and TRBJ1-5, is DVKVTQSSRYLVKRTGEKVFLECVQDMDHENMFWYRQDPGLGLRLIYFSYDVKMKEKGDIPEGYSVSREKKERFSLILESASTNQTSMYLCASTVGTIVGKPQHFGDGTRLSIL.